The next 8 T cell receptor beta chains were all read from a single sample in a study of blood T cell repertoires in COVID-19. Clones were read by immunoSEQ multiplex PCR, and TCRdb kept only the in-frame ones, dropping some. The data contain around 130,000 clones, 80% to 90% of them singletons. Sequenced sample: peripheral blood. The receptor set was obtained from a man between 50 and 59 years old with active or convalescent COVID-19.

The chain carries TRBV6-5 and TRBJ2-3; 9 bases fit TRBD2. The germline V gene encodes CDR1 MNHEY and CDR2 SVGAGI. Germline trimming cut 6 bases from V and 8 bases from J; bases unmatched to any gene: 12. The CDR3 contains 15 residues. CDR3 in DNA: TGTGCCAGCAGATCCGGGACTAGCACCTACGGTACGCAGTATTTT. Amino acids: CASRSGTSTYGTQYF.

A few counts support this clone. The J gene is TRBJ2-7, the V gene TRBV5-6; D ambiguous. CDR3 length: 13 amino acids. The V gene lost 1 base and the J gene lost 6 bases, with 11 bases spanning the gap. Germline loops: CDR1 SGHDT, CDR2 YYEEEE. The CDR3 DNA reads as TGTGCCAGCAGCTTGAAGAGGTATGGCGAGCAGTACTTC. It translates to CASSLKRYGEQYF.

The CDR3 reads CASSLGESTDTQYF. The CDR3 DNA follows: TGTGCCAGCAGCTTAGGCGAATCCACAGATACGCAGTATTTT. This sequence joins TRBV7-2 and TRBJ2-3; no clear D gene. There are 14 residues in the CDR3. Trimming removed 1 base at V and 2 bases at J, with 7 bases between. Germline V gives CDR1 SGHTA, CDR2 FQGNSA. Full variable domain (rest looked up from reference TRBV7-2 and TRBJ2-3): GAGVSQSPSNKVTEKGKDVELRCDPISGHTALYWYRQSLGQGLEFLIYFQGNSAPDKSGLPSDRFSAERTGGSVSTLTIQRTQQEDSAVYLCASSLGESTDTQYFGPGTRLTVL.

The rearrangement links TRBV10-3 to TRBJ1-2; D uncertain. Trimming left V 0 bases short and J 9 bases short, with 8 bases between. This CDR3 contains 12 residues. Germline-derived CDR1 and CDR2 are ENHRY and SYGVKD. In nucleotides, the CDR3 is TGTGCCATCAGTGAGTCCGGCGGAAGCTACACCTTC. Translation gives CAISESGGSYTF.

The chain carries TRBV19 and TRBJ2-7; D remains ambiguous. Deletions cut 6 bases from V and 4 bases from J, with 13 bases between. The CDR3 loop spans 13 amino acids. Germline V gene data show CDR1 as LNHDA and CDR2 as SQIVND (reference sequence). In nucleotides, the CDR3 is TGTGCCAGTAGCCTCAAGCCGGGTTACGAGCAGTACTTC. Amino acid sequence: CASSLKPGYEQYF.

This chain uses TRBV19 with TRBJ1-1; 8 positions agree with TRBD1. The CDR3 has 13 amino acids. Trimming at V came to 2 bases and at J to 8 bases, leaving 4 bases not matched to a gene. Looked up from germline, CDR1 is LNHDA and CDR2 is SQIVND (reference sequence). CDR3 bases: TGTGCCAGTAGTATACGCCGGGACAGGGAAGCTTTCTTT. Residues: CASSIRRDREAFF.

The J gene is TRBJ2-1, the V gene TRBV6-1, with D possibly matching TRBD2 (5 bases). The CDR3 extends over 16 amino acids. Trimming pared 0 bases from V and 0 bases from J, leaving 9 bases between. Germline CDR1 and CDR2: MNHNS and SASEGT. CDR3 loop: CASSEAYRGSYNEQFF. CDR3 bases: TGTGCCAGCAGTGAAGCCTACCGGGGCTCCTACAATGAGCAGTTCTTC.

The chain joins TRBV21-1 to TRBJ2-1; the listed D gene, TRBD2, was not tested against the DNA. TRBV21-1 is assigned pseudogene status. The CDR3 totals 18 residues. The CDR3 DNA reads TGTGCCAGCAGCAACGCGGGAGCGCCGGGGGGCCTCTACAATGAGCAGTTCTTC. Protein product: CASSNAGAPGGLYNEQFF.